The clone carrying this T cell receptor (beta chain) turned up a few times. Its cognate antigen is unknown. After removal of 4 bases from V and 6 bases from J, the junction contained 11 bases not matched to a gene. This CDR3 is built from 15 residues. The data are from a study of T cells after yellow fever vaccination. Overall study results and limits: The CD4 and CD8 compartments had a small share of their clonotypes in common. The study re-detected most primary-vaccination clones after the booster (about 96% CD4, just over 85% CD8).

TCRdb re-analysed the 5' RACE reads in MiXCR, keeping a single row per CDR3 protein. The sample carries about 240,000 distinct CDR3 sequences, about 7.1% recorded once. This clonotype originated in a man aged 25 to 45 who received the YFV17D yellow fever vaccine. Sequences were derived from CD4+ T cells sorted from PBMCs, sampled 15 days after the yellow fever booster vaccination. The rearrangement joins TRBV12-3 or TRBV12-4 to TRBJ2-7; 8 bases are shared with TRBD2. The CDR3 loop reads CASSSAGARSGEQYF. The CDR3 nucleotides are TGTGCCAGCAGTTCAGCGGGAGCTAGATCAGGCGAGCAGTACTTC.